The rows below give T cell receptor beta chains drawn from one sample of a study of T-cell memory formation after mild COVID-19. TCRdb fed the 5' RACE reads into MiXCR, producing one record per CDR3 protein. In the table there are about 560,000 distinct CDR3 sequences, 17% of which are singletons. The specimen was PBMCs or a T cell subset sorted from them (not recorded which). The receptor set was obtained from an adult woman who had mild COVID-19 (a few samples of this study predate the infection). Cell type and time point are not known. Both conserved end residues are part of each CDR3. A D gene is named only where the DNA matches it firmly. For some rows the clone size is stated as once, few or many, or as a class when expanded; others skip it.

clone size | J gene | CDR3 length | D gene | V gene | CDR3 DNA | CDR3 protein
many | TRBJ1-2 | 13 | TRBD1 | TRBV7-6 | TGTGCCAGCAGCCGTGGGACAGGGGATGGCTACACCTTC | CASSRGTGDGYTF
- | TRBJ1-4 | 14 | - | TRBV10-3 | TGTGCCATCAGAGGGACGCAGGAAACTGAAAAACTGTTTTTT | CAIRGTQETEKLFF
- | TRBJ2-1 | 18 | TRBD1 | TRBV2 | TGTGCCAGCACTCCGGGACAGGGGAGTGGTGGCTCCTACAATGAGCAGTTCTTC | CASTPGQGSGGSYNEQFF
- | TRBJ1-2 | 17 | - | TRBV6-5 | TGTGCCAGCAGTTACGATTCTGGGTTTAATATTCCAGCTGGCTACACCTTC | CASSYDSGFNIPAGYTF
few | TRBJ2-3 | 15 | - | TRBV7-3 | TGTGCCAGCAGCCACGGGACAACTAGCACAGATACGCAGTATTTT | CASSHGTTSTDTQYF
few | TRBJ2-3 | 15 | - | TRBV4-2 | TGTGCCAGCAGCCCCCGGGACACTAGCACAGATACGCAGTATTTT | CASSPRDTSTDTQYF
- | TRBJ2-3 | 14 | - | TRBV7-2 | TGTGCCAGCAGCTTAGTATCGGGGATGGATACGCAGTATTTT | CASSLVSGMDTQYF
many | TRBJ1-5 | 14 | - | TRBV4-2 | TGTGCCAGCAGCCAAGCAGGTGGCAATCAGCCCCAGCATTTT | CASSQAGGNQPQHF
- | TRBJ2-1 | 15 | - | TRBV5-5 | TGTGCCAGCAGCTTGGCCCTGGCGGGATACAATGAGCAGTTCTTC | CASSLALAGYNEQFF
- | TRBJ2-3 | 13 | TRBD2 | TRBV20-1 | TGCAGTGCTAGAGATCCAAGCGGGGTTACGCAGTATTTT | CSARDPSGVTQYF
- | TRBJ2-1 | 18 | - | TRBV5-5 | TGTGCCAGCAGCTCCCGTAGGGGGTGGCAGGGGTTGCGGAATGAGCAGTTCTTC | CASSSRRGWQGLRNEQFF
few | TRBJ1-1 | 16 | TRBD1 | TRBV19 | TGTGCCAGTAGTAAGGCAGGGGGTGGCATGAACACTGAAGCTTTCTTT | CASSKAGGGMNTEAFF
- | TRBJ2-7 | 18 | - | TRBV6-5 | TGTGCCAGCAGTTACTCGGTTAGTGGCAGATCGAGCTCCTACGAGCAGTACTTC | CASSYSVSGRSSSYEQYF
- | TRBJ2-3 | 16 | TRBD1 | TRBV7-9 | TGTGCCAGCAGCTTTGGGGACAGAGGTCTCACAGATACGCAGTATTTT | CASSFGDRGLTDTQYF
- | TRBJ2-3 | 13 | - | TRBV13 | TGTGCCAGCACCCTCCAGTTCACAGATACGCAGTATTTT | CASTLQFTDTQYF
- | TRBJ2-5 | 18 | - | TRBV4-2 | TGTGCCAGCAGCCAAGATCTGCCGACTAGGGCGTACCAAGAGACCCAGTACTTC | CASSQDLPTRAYQETQYF
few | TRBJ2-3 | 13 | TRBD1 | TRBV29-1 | TGCAGCGTTGCCCCGACAGGGACAGATACGCAGTATTTT | CSVAPTGTDTQYF
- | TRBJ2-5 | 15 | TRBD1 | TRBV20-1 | TGCAGTGCTAGAGGTGGACAGGGGGCATGGGAGACCCAGTACTTC | CSARGGQGAWETQYF
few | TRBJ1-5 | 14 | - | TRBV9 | TGTGCCAGCAGCGTGGGAGGGGAAGGTCAGCCCCAGCATTTT | CASSVGGEGQPQHF
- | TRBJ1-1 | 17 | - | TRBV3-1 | TGTGCCAGCAGCCAAATGGGGGGCTCAGCATCGGGCACTGAAGCTTTCTTT | CASSQMGGSASGTEAFF
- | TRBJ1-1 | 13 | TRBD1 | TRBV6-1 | TGTGCCAGTGCAGGGGGAGAAAACTCTGAAGCTTTCTTT | CASAGGENSEAFF
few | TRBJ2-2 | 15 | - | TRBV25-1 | TGTGCCAGCCTCAAGGGGCTGGACTCTACCGGGGAGCTGTTTTTT | CASLKGLDSTGELFF
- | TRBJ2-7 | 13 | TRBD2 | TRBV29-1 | TGCAGCGTTGTTAGCGGGGCTACCTACGAGCAGTACTTC | CSVVSGATYEQYF
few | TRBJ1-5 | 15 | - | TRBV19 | TGTGCCAGTAGTATTGGGGGGTATAGCAATCAGCCCCAGCATTTT | CASSIGGYSNQPQHF